These T cell receptor beta chains were read from a single sample in a study of sequential checkpoint blockade in melanoma. Generated by immunoSEQ multiplex PCR, the TCRdb table keeps only in-frame clones and is missing some. The table includes 30,000 to 40,000 clones, about four fifths detected once. Material: CD8+ T cells sorted from blood (inferred from file names), obtained from a patient given nivolumab and ipilimumab in sequence. The receptors were sampled from a human donor with melanoma. Each CDR3 is given with its conserved first and last residue. Rows give clone size only sometimes, using once, few, many, or a class for an expanded clone.

J gene: TRBJ2-1; CDR3 length: 11; V gene: TRBV28; clone size: NA; CDR3 protein: CASSSGNEQFF
J gene: TRBJ2-7; CDR3 length: 15; V gene: TRBV2; clone size: NA; CDR3 protein: CASSRAVQFPGEQYF
J gene: TRBJ2-1; CDR3 length: 15; V gene: TRBV10-2; clone size: NA; CDR3 protein: CASSAGQDGYNEQFF
J gene: TRBJ1-5; CDR3 length: 14; V gene: TRBV28; clone size: NA; CDR3 protein: CASSPDRASQPQHF
J gene: TRBJ2-3; CDR3 length: 17; V gene: TRBV7-2; clone size: NA; CDR3 protein: CASSFGPLAEATHTQYF
J gene: TRBJ2-7; CDR3 length: 17; V gene: TRBV6-1; clone size: NA; CDR3 protein: CASSEVHTSAGSYEQYF
J gene: TRBJ2-3; CDR3 length: 14; V gene: TRBV6-1; clone size: NA; CDR3 protein: CAGSWGVSTDTQYF
J gene: TRBJ2-5; CDR3 length: 16; V gene: TRBV5-1; clone size: NA; CDR3 protein: CASSLEGTSGPETQYF
J gene: TRBJ2-7; CDR3 length: 14; V gene: TRBV5-1; clone size: NA; CDR3 protein: CASSLGVIPYEQYF
J gene: TRBJ1-2; CDR3 length: 13; V gene: TRBV6-5; clone size: NA; CDR3 protein: CASSPTGNYGYTF
J gene: TRBJ2-7; CDR3 length: 13; V gene: TRBV19; clone size: NA; CDR3 protein: CASSGRSGNEQYF
J gene: TRBJ1-2; CDR3 length: 16; V gene: TRBV29-1; clone size: once; CDR3 protein: CSEWYSGHLCEYGYTF
J gene: TRBJ2-7; CDR3 length: 14; V gene: TRBV19; clone size: NA; CDR3 protein: CASSLGQETYEQYF
J gene: TRBJ2-1; CDR3 length: 11; V gene: TRBV7-9; clone size: NA; CDR3 protein: CASSLLSEQFF
J gene: TRBJ1-1; CDR3 length: 15; V gene: TRBV28; clone size: once; CDR3 protein: CASSEPDRDGAEAFF
J gene: TRBJ1-6; CDR3 length: 15; V gene: TRBV6-5; clone size: NA; CDR3 protein: CASSYKGWGNSPLHF
J gene: TRBJ1-2; CDR3 length: 11; V gene: TRBV6-1; clone size: NA; CDR3 protein: CASRTDNGYTF
J gene: TRBJ1-3; CDR3 length: 17; V gene: TRBV7-9; clone size: NA; CDR3 protein: CASSFTGTMSSGNTIYF
J gene: TRBJ1-5; CDR3 length: 18; V gene: TRBV4-1; clone size: NA; CDR3 protein: CASSQGPLVGQGDQPQHF
J gene: TRBJ1-1; CDR3 length: 13; V gene: TRBV5-4; clone size: once; CDR3 protein: CASSSGQGTEAFF
J gene: TRBJ1-6; CDR3 length: 15; V gene: TRBV11-2; clone size: NA; CDR3 protein: CASSASGTGVSPLHF
J gene: TRBJ2-3; CDR3 length: 16; V gene: TRBV9; clone size: NA; CDR3 protein: CASGIAVGGFPDTQYF
J gene: TRBJ2-5; CDR3 length: 15; V gene: TRBV7-9; clone size: NA; CDR3 protein: CASSLSSKVQETQYF
J gene: TRBJ2-7; CDR3 length: 14; V gene: TRBV5-4; clone size: NA; CDR3 protein: CASSGQPSSYEQYF
J gene: TRBJ1-2; CDR3 length: 14; V gene: TRBV15; clone size: NA; CDR3 protein: CATSRGQNNYGYTF
J gene: TRBJ2-2; CDR3 length: 16; V gene: TRBV9; clone size: NA; CDR3 protein: CASSVGVGVHTGELFF
J gene: TRBJ2-2; CDR3 length: 14; V gene: TRBV6-6; clone size: few; CDR3 protein: CATQVGANTGELFF
J gene: TRBJ1-4; CDR3 length: 17; V gene: TRBV7-9; clone size: few; CDR3 protein: CASSYVGGGKANEKLFF
J gene: TRBJ2-7; CDR3 length: 14; V gene: TRBV27; clone size: NA; CDR3 protein: CASSLIQGWKEQYF
J gene: TRBJ2-7; CDR3 length: 15; V gene: TRBV7-8; clone size: NA; CDR3 protein: CASDPLGGGSYEQYF
J gene: TRBJ2-3; CDR3 length: 19; V gene: TRBV7-9; clone size: NA; CDR3 protein: CASSLPAGTSGRDTDTQYF
J gene: TRBJ1-4; CDR3 length: 15; V gene: TRBV6-1; clone size: NA; CDR3 protein: CASRELQGIGEKLFF
J gene: TRBJ2-7; CDR3 length: 16; V gene: TRBV4-1; clone size: NA; CDR3 protein: CASSQDLGQGGYEQYF
J gene: TRBJ1-2; CDR3 length: 13; V gene: TRBV19; clone size: once; CDR3 protein: CASIGGRDYGYTF
J gene: TRBJ2-1; CDR3 length: 16; V gene: TRBV28; clone size: once; CDR3 protein: CASSSMISSPYNEQFF
J gene: TRBJ2-1; CDR3 length: 15; V gene: TRBV5-1; clone size: NA; CDR3 protein: CASSSGTGDYNEQFF
J gene: TRBJ1-1; CDR3 length: 13; V gene: TRBV13; clone size: medium-sized; CDR3 protein: CASSQQGFTEAFF